The entry that follows covers one T cell receptor (beta chain) sequence. The antigen remains unidentified. This CDR3 has 12 residues. Germline V gene sequence: CDR1 DFQATT, CDR2 SNEGSKA (reference sequence). V dropped 3 bases and J dropped 4 bases, with 7 bases sitting between them. The sample originates from a study of T-cell reconstitution after alpha-beta-depleted transplantation in children. General study results and limits: For some patients, TCRbeta diversity was high at day 60 because of recipient T cells and thymic progenitors that survived. Expanded clones from the graft, numbering several hundred, reportedly supplied alpha-beta T cells about two months after transplant. At the one-year point after transplant, T-cell counts and TCRbeta diversity were found to come mostly from T cells that had been newly produced.

Molecular barcoding with unique molecular identifiers was used for the TCRbeta library. TCRdb reanalysed the PCR reads using MiXCR and keeps one entry per CDR3 protein. The table shows around 25,000 distinct CDR3 sequences, with about 18% occurring only once. V is TRBV20-1 and J is TRBJ1-5, with D uncertain. The receptor was isolated from a male patient between 2 and 10 years old who had a stem cell transplant for acute lymphoblastic leukemia, so the T cells may come from the graft donor. Sequenced material: PBMCs, mostly from graft donor cells, taken 60 days after TCRalphabeta/CD19-depleted stem cell transplant. The CDR3 loop is CSASSGNQPQHF. The CDR3 DNA follows: TGCAGTGCTAGTTCCGGGAATCAGCCCCAGCATTTT.